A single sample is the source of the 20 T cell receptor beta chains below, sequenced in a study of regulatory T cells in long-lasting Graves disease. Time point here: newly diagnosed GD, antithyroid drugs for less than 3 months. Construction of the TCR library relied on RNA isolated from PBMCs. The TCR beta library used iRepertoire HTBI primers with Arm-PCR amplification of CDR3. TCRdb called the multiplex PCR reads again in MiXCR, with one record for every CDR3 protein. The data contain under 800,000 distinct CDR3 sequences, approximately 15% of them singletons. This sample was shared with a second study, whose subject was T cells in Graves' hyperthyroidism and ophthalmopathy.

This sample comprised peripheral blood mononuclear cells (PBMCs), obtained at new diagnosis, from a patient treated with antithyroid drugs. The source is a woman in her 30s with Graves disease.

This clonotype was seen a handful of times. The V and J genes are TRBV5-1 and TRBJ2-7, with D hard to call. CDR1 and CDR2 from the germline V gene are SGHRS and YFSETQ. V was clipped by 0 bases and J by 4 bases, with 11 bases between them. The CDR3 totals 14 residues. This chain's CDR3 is CASSLGQAFYEQYF. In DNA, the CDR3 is TGCGCCAGCAGCTTGGGGCAGGCGTTTTACGAGCAGTACTTC.

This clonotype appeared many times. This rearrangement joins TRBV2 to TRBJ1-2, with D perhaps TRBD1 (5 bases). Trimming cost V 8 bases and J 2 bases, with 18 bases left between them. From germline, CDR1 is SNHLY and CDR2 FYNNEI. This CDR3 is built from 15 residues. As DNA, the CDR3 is TGTGCCAGCCGAGTAGAGGGGTCCCCCAACTATGGCTACACCTTC. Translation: CASRVEGSPNYGYTF.

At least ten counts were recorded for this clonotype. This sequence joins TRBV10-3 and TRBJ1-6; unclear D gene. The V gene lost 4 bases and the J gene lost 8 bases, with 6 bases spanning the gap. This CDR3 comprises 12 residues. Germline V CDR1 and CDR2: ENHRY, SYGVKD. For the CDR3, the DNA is TGTGCCATCAGTGGTACAGATTCACCCCTCCACTTT. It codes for CAISGTDSPLHF.

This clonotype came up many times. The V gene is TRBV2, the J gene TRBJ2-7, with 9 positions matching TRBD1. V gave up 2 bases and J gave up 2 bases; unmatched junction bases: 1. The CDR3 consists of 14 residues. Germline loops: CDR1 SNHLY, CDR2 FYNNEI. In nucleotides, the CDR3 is TGTGCCAGCAGTGAAAGGACAGGGGCCTACGAGCAGTACTTC. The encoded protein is CASSERTGAYEQYF.

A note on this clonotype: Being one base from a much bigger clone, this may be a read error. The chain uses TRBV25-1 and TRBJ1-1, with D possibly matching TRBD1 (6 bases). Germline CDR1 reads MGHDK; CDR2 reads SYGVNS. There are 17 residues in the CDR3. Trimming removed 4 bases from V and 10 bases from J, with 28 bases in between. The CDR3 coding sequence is TGTGCCAGCAGTGGGACTCCAGCCCGATCCGACAGGTTTGGAGCTTTCTTT. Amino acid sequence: CASSGTPARSDRFGAFF.

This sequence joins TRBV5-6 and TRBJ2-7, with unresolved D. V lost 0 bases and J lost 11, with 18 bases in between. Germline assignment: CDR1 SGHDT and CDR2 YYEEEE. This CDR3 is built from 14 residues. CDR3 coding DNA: TGTGCCAGCAGCTTGGCATCGGGTCAGGTGGGGAAGTACTTC. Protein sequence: CASSLASGQVGKYF.

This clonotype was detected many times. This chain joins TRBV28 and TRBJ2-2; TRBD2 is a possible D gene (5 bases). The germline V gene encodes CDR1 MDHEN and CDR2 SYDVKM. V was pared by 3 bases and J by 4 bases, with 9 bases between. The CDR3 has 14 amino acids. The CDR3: CASSFSAGTGELFF. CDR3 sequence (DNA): TGTGCCAGCAGTTTCTCTGCGGGCACCGGGGAGCTGTTTTTT.

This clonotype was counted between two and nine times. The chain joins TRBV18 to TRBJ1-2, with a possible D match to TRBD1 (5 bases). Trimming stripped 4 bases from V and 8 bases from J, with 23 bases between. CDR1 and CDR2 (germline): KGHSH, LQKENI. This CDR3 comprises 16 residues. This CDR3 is CASSQSSMGPYNGYTF. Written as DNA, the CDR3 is TGTGCCAGCTCACAAAGTAGTATGGGACCCTATAACGGCTACACCTTC.

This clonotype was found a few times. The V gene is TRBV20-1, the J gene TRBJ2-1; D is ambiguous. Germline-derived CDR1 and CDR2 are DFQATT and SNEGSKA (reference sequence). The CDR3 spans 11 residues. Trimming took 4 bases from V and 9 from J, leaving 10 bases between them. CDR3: CSATLRGEQFF. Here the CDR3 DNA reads TGCAGTGCTACGTTACGCGGTGAGCAGTTCTTC.

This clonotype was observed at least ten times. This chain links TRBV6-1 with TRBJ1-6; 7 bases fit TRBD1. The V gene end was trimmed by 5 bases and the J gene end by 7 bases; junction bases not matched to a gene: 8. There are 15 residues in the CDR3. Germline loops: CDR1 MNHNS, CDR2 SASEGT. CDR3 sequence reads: CASSRGDSLNSPLHF. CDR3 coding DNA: TGTGCCAGCAGTAGGGGGGACAGCCTCAATTCACCCCTCCACTTT.

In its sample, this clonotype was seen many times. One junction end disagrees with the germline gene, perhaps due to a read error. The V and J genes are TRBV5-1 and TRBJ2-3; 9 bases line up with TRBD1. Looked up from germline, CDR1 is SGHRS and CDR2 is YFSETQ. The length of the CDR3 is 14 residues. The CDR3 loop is CASSFGQGTDTQYF. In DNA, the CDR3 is TGTGCCAGCAGCTTTGGACAGGGGACAGATACGCAGTATTTT.

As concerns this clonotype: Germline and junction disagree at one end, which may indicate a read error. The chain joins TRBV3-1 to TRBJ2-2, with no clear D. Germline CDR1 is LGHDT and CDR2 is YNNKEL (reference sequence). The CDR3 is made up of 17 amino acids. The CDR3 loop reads CASGQDLGGPNTGELFF. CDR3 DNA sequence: TGTGCCAGCGGCCAAGATCTAGGCGGTCCGAACACCGGGGAGCTGTTTTTT.

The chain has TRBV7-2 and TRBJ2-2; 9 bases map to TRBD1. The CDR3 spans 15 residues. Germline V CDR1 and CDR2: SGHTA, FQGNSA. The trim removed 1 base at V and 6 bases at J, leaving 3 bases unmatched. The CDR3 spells CASSLGDRDAGELFF. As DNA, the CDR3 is TGTGCCAGCAGCTTAGGGGACAGGGACGCCGGGGAGCTGTTTTTT.

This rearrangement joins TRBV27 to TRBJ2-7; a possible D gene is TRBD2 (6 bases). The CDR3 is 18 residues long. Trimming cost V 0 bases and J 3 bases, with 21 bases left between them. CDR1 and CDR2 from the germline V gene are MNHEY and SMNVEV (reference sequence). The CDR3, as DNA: TGTGCCAGCAGTTTATCAGGCGGGAAATCACCGATCAACTACGAGCAGTACTTC. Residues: CASSLSGGKSPINYEQYF.

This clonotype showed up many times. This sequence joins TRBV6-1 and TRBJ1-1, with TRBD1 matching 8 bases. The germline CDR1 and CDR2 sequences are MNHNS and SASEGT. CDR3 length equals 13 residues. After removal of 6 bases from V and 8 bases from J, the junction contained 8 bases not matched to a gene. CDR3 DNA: TGTGCCAGCAGCGTCGTACGACAGGGGGAAGCTTTCTTT. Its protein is CASSVVRQGEAFF.

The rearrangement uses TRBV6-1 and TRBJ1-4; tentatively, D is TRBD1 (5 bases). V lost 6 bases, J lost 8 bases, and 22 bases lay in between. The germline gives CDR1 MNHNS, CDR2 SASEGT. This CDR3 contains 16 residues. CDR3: CASRGGRTSLGEKLFF. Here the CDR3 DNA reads TGTGCCAGCAGGGGGGGAAGGACCTCCCTTGGGGAAAAACTGTTTTTT.

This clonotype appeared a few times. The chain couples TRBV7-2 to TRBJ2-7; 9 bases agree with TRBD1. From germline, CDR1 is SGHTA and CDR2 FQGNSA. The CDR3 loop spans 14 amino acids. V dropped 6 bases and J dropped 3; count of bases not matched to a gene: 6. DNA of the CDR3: TGTGCCAGCAGGCGGGACAGGGACAACTACGAGCAGTACTTC. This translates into CASRRDRDNYEQYF. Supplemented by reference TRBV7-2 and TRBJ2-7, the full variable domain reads GAGVSQSPSNKVTEKGKDVELRCDPISGHTALYWYRQSLGQGLEFLIYFQGNSAPDKSGLPSDRFSAERTGGSVSTLTIQRTQQEDSAVYLCASRRDRDNYEQYFGPGTRLTVT.

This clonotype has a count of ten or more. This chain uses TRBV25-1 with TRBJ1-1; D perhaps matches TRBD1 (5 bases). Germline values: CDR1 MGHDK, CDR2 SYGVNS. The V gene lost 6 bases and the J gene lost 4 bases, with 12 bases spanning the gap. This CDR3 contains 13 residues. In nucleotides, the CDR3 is TGTGCCAGCAGACCAGGGTTCGGCACTGAAGCTTTCTTT. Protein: CASRPGFGTEAFF.

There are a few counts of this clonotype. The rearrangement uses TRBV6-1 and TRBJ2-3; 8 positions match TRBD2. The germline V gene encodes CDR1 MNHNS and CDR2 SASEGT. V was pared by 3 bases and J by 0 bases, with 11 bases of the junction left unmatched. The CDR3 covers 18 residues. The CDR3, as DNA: TGTGCCAGCAGTGACCCTGGGCTAGCGGGCATGAGCACAGATACGCAGTATTTT. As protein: CASSDPGLAGMSTDTQYF.

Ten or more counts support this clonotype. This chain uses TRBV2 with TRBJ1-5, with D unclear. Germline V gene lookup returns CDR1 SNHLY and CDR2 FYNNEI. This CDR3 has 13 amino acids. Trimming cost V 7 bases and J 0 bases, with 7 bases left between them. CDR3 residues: CASTRFSNQPQHF. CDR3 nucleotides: TGTGCCAGCACGAGGTTTAGCAATCAGCCCCAGCATTTT.